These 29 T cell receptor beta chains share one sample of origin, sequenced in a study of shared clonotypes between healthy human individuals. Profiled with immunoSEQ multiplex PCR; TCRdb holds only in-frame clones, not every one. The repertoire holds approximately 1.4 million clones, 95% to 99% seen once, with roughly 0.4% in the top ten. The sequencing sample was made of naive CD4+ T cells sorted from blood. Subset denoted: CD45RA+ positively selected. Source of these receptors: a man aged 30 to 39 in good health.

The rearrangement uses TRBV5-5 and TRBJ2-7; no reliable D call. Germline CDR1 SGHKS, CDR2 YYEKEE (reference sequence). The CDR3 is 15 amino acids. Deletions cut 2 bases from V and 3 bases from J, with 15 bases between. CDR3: CASSFHGLPDYEQYF. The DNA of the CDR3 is TGTGCCAGCAGCTTCCACGGGTTACCAGACTACGAGCAGTACTTC.

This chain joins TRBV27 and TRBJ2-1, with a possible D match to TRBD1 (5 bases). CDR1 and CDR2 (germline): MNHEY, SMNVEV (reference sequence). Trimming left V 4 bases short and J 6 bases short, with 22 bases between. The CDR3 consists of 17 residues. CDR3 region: CASSSGRFYPRGNEQFF. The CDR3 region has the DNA TGTGCCAGCAGTTCCGGCCGATTTTATCCTAGGGGCAATGAGCAGTTCTTC.

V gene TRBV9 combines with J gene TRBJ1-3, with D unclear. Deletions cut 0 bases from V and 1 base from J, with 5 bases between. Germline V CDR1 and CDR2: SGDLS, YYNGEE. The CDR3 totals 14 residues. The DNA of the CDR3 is TGTGCCAGCAGCGTAGGATTTTCTGGAAACACCATATATTTT. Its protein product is CASSVGFSGNTIYF.

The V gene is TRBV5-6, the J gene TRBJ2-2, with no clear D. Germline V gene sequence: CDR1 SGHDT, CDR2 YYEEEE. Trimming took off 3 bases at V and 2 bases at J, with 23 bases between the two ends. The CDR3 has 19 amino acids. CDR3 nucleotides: TGTGCCAGCAGCTGGACGCGGAGTGACACGTGGGCTAACACCGGGGAGCTGTTTTTT. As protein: CASSWTRSDTWANTGELFF.

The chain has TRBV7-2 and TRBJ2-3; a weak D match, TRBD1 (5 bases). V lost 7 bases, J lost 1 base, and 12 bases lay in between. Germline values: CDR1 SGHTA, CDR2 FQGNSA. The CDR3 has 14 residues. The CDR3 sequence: CASKGLIGTDTQYF. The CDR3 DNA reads TGTGCCAGCAAGGGGCTAATCGGCACAGATACGCAGTATTTT. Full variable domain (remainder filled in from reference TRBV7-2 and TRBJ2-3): GAGVSQSPSNKVTEKGKDVELRCDPISGHTALYWYRQSLGQGLEFLIYFQGNSAPDKSGLPSDRFSAERTGGSVSTLTIQRTQQEDSAVYLCASKGLIGTDTQYFGPGTRLTVL.

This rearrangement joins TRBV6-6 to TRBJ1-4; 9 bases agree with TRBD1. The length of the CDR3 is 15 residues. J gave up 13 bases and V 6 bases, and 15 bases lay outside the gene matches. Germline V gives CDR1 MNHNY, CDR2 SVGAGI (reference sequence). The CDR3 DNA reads TGTGCCAGCAGCCCCCCCGGGACAGGGTCTGCGGGACTGTTTTTT. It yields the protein CASSPPGTGSAGLFF.

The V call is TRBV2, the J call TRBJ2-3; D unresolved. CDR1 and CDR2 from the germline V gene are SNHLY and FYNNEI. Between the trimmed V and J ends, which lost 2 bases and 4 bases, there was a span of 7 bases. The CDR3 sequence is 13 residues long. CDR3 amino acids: CASSESVADTQYF. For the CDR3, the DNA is TGTGCCAGCAGTGAATCGGTCGCAGATACGCAGTATTTT.

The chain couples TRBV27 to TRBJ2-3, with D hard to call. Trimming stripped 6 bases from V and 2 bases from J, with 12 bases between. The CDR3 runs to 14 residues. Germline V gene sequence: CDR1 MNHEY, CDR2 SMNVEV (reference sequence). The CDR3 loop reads CASRVQYFTDTQYF. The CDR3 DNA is TGTGCCAGCAGGGTACAGTACTTCACAGATACGCAGTATTTT.

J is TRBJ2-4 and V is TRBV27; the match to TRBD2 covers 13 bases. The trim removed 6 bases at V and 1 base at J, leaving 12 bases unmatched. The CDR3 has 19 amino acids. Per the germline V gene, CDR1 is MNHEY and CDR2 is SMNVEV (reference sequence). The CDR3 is CASSLPRTSGSRAKNIQYF. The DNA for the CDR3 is TGTGCCAGCAGCTTACCGCGGACTAGCGGGAGTAGGGCCAAAAACATTCAGTACTTC.

The CDR3 nucleotides are TGTGCCAGCAGTTTTAGAGAGCAAGAGACCCAGTACTTC. It codes for CASSFREQETQYF. The chain recombines TRBV27 with TRBJ2-5; D ambiguous. V was clipped by 3 bases and J by 2 bases, with 7 bases between them. Germline CDR1 MNHEY, CDR2 SMNVEV (reference sequence). CDR3 length equals 13 residues.

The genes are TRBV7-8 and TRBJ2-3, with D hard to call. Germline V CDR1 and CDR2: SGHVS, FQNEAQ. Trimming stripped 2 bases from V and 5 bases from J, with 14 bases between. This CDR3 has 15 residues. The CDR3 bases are TGTGCCAGCAGCTTAACCTACAGAGGCATAGATACGCAGTATTTT. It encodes CASSLTYRGIDTQYF.

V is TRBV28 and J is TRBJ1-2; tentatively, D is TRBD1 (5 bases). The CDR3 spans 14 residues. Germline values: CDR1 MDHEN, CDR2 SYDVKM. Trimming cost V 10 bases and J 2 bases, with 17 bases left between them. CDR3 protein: CATLGGRGNYGYTF. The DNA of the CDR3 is TGTGCCACCCTCGGGGGGAGGGGAAACTATGGCTACACCTTC.

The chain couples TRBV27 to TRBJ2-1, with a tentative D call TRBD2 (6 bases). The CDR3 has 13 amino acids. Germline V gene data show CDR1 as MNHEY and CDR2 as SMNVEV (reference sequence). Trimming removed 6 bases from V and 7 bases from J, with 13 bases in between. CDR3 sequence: CASRRDLYNEQFF. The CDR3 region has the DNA TGTGCCAGCAGGAGGGACTTATATAATGAGCAGTTCTTC.

CDR3 region: CASSVATGGLNTEAFF. DNA of the CDR3: TGTGCCAGCAGCGTAGCGACAGGGGGCTTGAACACTGAAGCTTTCTTT. The rearrangement joins TRBV9 to TRBJ1-1, with 10 bases that match TRBD1. This CDR3 has 16 residues. CDR1 is SGDLS, CDR2 YYNGEE, per germline. J was trimmed by 0 bases and V by 0 bases; bases with no gene match: 2.

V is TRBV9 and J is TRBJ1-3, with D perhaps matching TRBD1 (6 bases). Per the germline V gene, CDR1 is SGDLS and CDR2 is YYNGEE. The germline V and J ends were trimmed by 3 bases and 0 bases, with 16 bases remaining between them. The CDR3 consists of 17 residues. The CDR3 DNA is TGTGCCAGCAGCGAGGCTACCGGGACACGCTCTGGAAACACCATATATTTT. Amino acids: CASSEATGTRSGNTIYF.

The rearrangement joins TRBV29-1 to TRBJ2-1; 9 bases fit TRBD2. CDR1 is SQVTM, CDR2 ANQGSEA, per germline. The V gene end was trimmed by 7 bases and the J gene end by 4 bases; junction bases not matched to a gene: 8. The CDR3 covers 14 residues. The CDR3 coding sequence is TGCAGCGCCACCAGACTAGCGGCTTACAATGAGCAGTTCTTC. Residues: CSATRLAAYNEQFF.

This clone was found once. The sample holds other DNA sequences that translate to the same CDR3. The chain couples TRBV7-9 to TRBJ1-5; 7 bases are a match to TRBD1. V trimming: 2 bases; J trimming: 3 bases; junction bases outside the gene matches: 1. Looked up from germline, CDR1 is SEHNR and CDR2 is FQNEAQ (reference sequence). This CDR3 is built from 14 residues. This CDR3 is CASSLTGDNQPQHF. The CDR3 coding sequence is TGTGCCAGCAGCTTAACAGGGGACAATCAGCCCCAGCATTTT.

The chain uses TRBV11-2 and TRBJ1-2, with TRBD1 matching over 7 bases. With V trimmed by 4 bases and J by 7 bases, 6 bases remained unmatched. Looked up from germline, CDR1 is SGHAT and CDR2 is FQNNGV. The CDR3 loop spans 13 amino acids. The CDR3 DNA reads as TGTGCCAGCAGCTATGGACAGGCTCCTGGCTACACCTTC. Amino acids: CASSYGQAPGYTF.

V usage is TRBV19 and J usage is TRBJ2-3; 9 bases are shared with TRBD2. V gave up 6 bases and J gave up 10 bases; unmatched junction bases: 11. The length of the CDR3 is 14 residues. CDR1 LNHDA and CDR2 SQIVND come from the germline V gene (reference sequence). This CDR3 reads CASRKAAGGPAQYF. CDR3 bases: TGTGCCAGTAGAAAAGCGGCGGGAGGGCCGGCGCAGTATTTT. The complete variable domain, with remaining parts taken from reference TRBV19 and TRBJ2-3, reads DGGITQSPKYLFRKEGQNVTLSCEQNLNHDAMYWYRQDPGQGLRLIYYSQIVNDFQKGDIAEGYSVSREKKESFPLTVTSAQKNPTAFYLCASRKAAGGPAQYFGPGTRLTVL.

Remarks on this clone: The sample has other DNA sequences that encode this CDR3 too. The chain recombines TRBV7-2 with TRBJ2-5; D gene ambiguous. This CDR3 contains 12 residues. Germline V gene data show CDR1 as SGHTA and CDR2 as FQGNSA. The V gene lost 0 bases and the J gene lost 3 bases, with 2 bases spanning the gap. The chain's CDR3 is CASSLAKETQYF. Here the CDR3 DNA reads TGTGCCAGCAGCTTAGCCAAAGAGACCCAGTACTTC.

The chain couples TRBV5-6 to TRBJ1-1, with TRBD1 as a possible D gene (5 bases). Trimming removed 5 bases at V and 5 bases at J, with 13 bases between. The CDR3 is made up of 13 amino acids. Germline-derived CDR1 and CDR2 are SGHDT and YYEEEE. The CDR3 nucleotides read TGTGCCAGCAGTTCCAGGGTTAGAACTGAAGCTTTCTTT. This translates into CASSSRVRTEAFF.

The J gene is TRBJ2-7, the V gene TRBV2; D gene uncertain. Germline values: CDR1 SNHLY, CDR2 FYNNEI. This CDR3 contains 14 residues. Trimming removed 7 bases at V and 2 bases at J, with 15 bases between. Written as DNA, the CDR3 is TGTGCCAGCAATGAGGTGGACGGTACCTACGAGCAGTACTTC. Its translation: CASNEVDGTYEQYF.

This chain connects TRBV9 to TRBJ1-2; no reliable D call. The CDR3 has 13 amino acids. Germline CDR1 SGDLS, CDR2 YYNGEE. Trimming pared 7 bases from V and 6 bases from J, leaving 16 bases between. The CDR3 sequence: CASYHAEENGYTF. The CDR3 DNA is TGTGCCAGCTACCATGCGGAGGAAAATGGCTACACCTTC. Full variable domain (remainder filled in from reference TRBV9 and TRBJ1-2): DSGVTQTPKHLITATGQRVTLRCSPRSGDLSVYWYQQSLDQGLQFLIQYYNGEERAKGNILERFSAQQFPDLHSELNLSSLELGDSALYFCASYHAEENGYTFGSGTRLTVV.

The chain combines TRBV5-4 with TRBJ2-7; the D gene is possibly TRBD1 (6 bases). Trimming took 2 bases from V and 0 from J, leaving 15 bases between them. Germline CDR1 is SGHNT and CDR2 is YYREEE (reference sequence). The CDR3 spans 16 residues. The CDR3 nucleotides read TGTGCCAGCAGCTTAAGAGCAGGGGCGTTCTCCTACGAGCAGTACTTC. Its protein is CASSLRAGAFSYEQYF.

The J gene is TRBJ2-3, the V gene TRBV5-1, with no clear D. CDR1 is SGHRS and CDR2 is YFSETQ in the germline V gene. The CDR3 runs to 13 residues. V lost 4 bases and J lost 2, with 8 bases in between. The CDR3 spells CASSNRSTDTQYF. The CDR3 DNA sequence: TGCGCCAGCAGCAACAGATCCACAGATACGCAGTATTTT.

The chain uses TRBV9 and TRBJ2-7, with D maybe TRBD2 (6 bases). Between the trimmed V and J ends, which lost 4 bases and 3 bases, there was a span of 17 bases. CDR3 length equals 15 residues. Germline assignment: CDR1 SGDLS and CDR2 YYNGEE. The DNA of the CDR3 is TGTGCCAGCAGCCCGGGGGTTGGCGGGATCTACGAGCAGTACTTC. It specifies CASSPGVGGIYEQYF.

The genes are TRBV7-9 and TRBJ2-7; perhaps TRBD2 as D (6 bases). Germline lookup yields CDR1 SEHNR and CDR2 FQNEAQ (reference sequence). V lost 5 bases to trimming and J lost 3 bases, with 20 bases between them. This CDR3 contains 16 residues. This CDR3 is CASSPLGGLSVYEQYF. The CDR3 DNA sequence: TGTGCCAGCAGCCCCTTGGGGGGTTTGAGTGTCTACGAGCAGTACTTC. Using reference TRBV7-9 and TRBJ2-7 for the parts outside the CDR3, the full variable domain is DTGVSQNPRHKITKRGQNVTFRCDPISEHNRLYWYRQTLGQGPEFLTYFQNEAQLEKSRLLSDRFSAERPKGSFSTLEIQRTEQGDSAMYLCASSPLGGLSVYEQYFGPGTRLTVT.

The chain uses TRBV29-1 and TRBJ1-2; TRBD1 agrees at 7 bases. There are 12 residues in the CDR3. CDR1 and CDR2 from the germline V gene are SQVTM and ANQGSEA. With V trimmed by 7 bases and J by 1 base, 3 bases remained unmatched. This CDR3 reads CSAGQNNYGYTF. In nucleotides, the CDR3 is TGCAGCGCGGGACAGAATAACTATGGCTACACCTTC.

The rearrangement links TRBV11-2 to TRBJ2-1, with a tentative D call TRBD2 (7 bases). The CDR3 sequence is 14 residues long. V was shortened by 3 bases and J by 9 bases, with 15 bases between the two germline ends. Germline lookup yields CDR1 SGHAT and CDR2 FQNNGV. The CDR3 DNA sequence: TGTGCCAGCAGCTTCCAGCGGGAAGGGGGTGAGCAGTTCTTC. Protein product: CASSFQREGGEQFF. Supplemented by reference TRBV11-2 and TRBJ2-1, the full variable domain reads EAGVAQSPRYKIIEKRQSVAFWCNPISGHATLYWYQQILGQGPKLLIQFQNNGVVDDSQLPKDRFSAERLKGVDSTLKIQPAKLEDSAVYLCASSFQREGGEQFFGPGTRLTVL.